This note documents a single TCR beta chain sequence. The V gene lost 2 bases and the J gene lost 2 bases, with 12 bases spanning the gap. CDR3 length: 15 amino acids. Germline V gives CDR1 SNHLY, CDR2 FYNNEI. These data come from a study of T cell repertoires in ileal Crohn's disease. Whole-study context: At postoperative colonoscopy, neoterminal ileum biopsies were taken as M6.

Assay: immunoSEQ multiplex PCR; the TCRdb copy retains only in-frame clones and omits some. The sample lists about 62,000 clones; about 89% were seen once. The time point: neoterminal ileum biopsy at postoperative endoscopy, about 6 months after surgery. The clonotype originates from an adult with Crohn's disease. The chain joins TRBV2 to TRBJ1-2, with a tentative D call TRBD1 (5 bases). Sequencing was carried out using ileal tissue. The CDR3 reads CASSEFGATNYGYTF. CDR3 DNA: TGTGCCAGCAGTGAATTTGGGGCCACCAACTATGGCTACACCTTC.